This entry lists 11 T cell receptor beta chains sequenced from one sample in a study of PD-1 blockade in mismatch repair-deficient tumors. Using immunoSEQ multiplex PCR, the repertoire was profiled, and TCRdb retains in-frame clones only, with some absent. The data show more than 50,000 clones, 70% to 90% seen once. The sequenced sample was peripheral blood, obtained 52 weeks after starting pembrolizumab. These receptors were obtained from an adult with mismatch repair-deficient cancer.

The chain carries TRBV2 and TRBJ2-4, with 10 bases aligning to TRBD2. CDR3 length: 15 amino acids. Germline CDR1 SNHLY, CDR2 FYNNEI. Trimming cost V 6 bases and J 0 bases; bases outside gene matches: 2. In DNA, the CDR3 is TGTGCCAGCAGACTAGCGGGACTAGCCAAAAACATTCAGTACTTC. Its translation is CASRLAGLAKNIQYF. Full variable domain (missing parts from reference TRBV2 and TRBJ2-4): EPEVTQTPSHQVTQMGQEVILRCVPISNHLYFYWYRQILGQKVEFLVSFYNNEISEKSEIFDDQFSVERPDGSNFTLKIRSTKLEDSAMYFCASRLAGLAKNIQYFGAGTRLSVL.

The rearrangement uses TRBV5-5 and TRBJ1-2, with D hard to call. This CDR3 is built from 14 residues. V lost 4 bases to trimming and J lost 2 bases, with 12 bases between them. In germline, CDR1 is SGHKS, CDR2 YYEKEE (reference sequence). The CDR3 loop is CASSPGLVNYGYTF. As DNA, the CDR3 is TGTGCCAGCAGCCCCGGGCTGGTGAACTATGGCTACACCTTC.

The chain couples TRBV12-5 to TRBJ2-5; D might be TRBD2 (6 bases). Between the trimmed V and J ends, which lost 3 bases and 4 bases, there was a span of 27 bases. The CDR3 runs to 19 residues. Germline lookup yields CDR1 LGHNT and CDR2 FRNRAP. The CDR3 protein is CASGFLVAGRLGGRETQYF. CDR3 nucleotide sequence: TGTGCTAGTGGTTTCCTCGTTGCGGGGAGGCTGGGTGGGCGAGAGACCCAGTACTTC.

This clone was recorded once. The chain recombines TRBV10-2 with TRBJ1-3, with a weak D call TRBD1 (6 bases). The germline V gene has CDR1 WSHSY and CDR2 SAAADI. The CDR3 runs to 15 residues. Trimming removed 1 base at V and 3 bases at J, with 10 bases between. The CDR3 DNA follows: TGCGCCAGCAGTGAGTGGGCAGGGGATGGAAACACCATATATTTT. It translates to CASSEWAGDGNTIYF.

The rearrangement joins TRBV9 to TRBJ2-7; 7 nucleotides align to TRBD2. The germline gives CDR1 SGDLS, CDR2 YYNGEE. This CDR3 is built from 15 residues. Trimming removed 0 bases from V and 2 bases from J; junction bases left unmatched: 5. In nucleotides, the CDR3 is TGTGCCAGCAGCGTAGGTAGCGGGCCCACCTACGAGCAGTACTTC. It is translated as CASSVGSGPTYEQYF.

The V and J genes are TRBV6-1 and TRBJ2-2; 10 positions match TRBD1. With V trimmed by 4 bases and J by 4 bases, 9 bases remained unmatched. Germline lookup yields CDR1 MNHNS and CDR2 SASEGT. The CDR3 totals 17 residues. The CDR3 here is CASSGDRGLVGTGELFF. Here the CDR3 DNA reads TGTGCCAGCAGTGGAGACAGGGGGCTAGTAGGCACCGGGGAGCTGTTTTTT.

The chain is built from TRBV10-3 and TRBJ2-2; D tentatively reads TRBD1 or TRBD2 (6 bases each). V was trimmed by 4 bases and J by 3 bases, leaving 18 bases between them. The germline CDR1 and CDR2 sequences are ENHRY and SYGVKD. This CDR3 region has 17 residues. The CDR3 region has the DNA TGTGCCATCAGTGGGAGAGGTACAGGGAGGTACACCGGGGAGCTGTTTTTT. Protein: CAISGRGTGRYTGELFF.

This clone was detected only once. The rearrangement joins TRBV29-1 to TRBJ2-7; D is possibly TRBD2 (6 bases). From germline, CDR1 is SQVTM and CDR2 ANQGSEA. V lost 4 bases and J 0 bases, leaving 10 bases between the germline ends. This CDR3 contains 13 residues. CDR3 region: CSVALAVSYEQYF. The DNA for the CDR3 is TGCAGCGTTGCTTTAGCGGTCTCCTACGAGCAGTACTTC.

V is TRBV6-5 and J is TRBJ1-3; 12 positions agree with TRBD1. V shed 6 bases, J shed 7 bases, and the junction held 7 bases outside the gene matches. The germline V gene has CDR1 MNHEY and CDR2 SVGAGI. CDR3 length: 15 residues. CDR3 loop: CASRERGQGANTIYF. The DNA of the CDR3 is TGTGCCAGCAGAGAGAGGGGACAGGGGGCTAACACCATATATTTT.

This clone was found a few times. This chain uses TRBV4-1 with TRBJ2-7, with 9 nucleotides matching TRBD1. In germline, CDR1 is MGHRA, CDR2 YSYEKL. V lost 3 bases and J lost 6; bases outside the gene matches: 6. The CDR3 has 14 residues. This chain's CDR3 is CASSQNRGQGEQYF. The CDR3 nucleotides read TGCGCCAGCAGCCAGAACAGGGGGCAGGGCGAGCAGTACTTC.

The chain couples TRBV14 to TRBJ1-2; tentatively, D is TRBD1 (5 bases). This CDR3 region has 18 residues. The germline CDR1 and CDR2 sequences are SGHDN and FVKESK. Trimming left V 4 bases short and J 7 bases short, with 28 bases between. The CDR3 bases are TGTGCCAGCAGCCGAAGGACCCCGACCCCCGGTGTCAGGGCTGGCTACACCTTC. This encodes CASSRRTPTPGVRAGYTF.